This entry lists 31 T cell receptor beta chains sequenced from one sample in a study of blood T cell repertoires in COVID-19. Clones were sequenced by immunoSEQ multiplex PCR, and TCRdb holds only the in-frame ones, with some missing. This sample has some 230,000 clones, with approximately 78% found just once. The sequenced material came from peripheral blood. These receptors originate from a woman older than 75 with COVID-19, enrolled during active disease.

There are many counts of this clone. This sequence joins TRBV6-4 and TRBJ2-7; 8 bases are a match to TRBD2. Germline CDR1 MRHNA, CDR2 SNTAGT. This CDR3 region has 17 residues. With V trimmed by 4 bases and J by 1 base, 12 bases remained unmatched. CDR3 in amino acids: CASSGPTLAGPSYEQYF. The CDR3 nucleotides are TGTGCCAGCAGTGGCCCCACCCTAGCGGGCCCGTCCTACGAGCAGTACTTC.

V gene TRBV5-5 combines with J gene TRBJ1-5; the D gene is possibly TRBD1 (6 bases). The CDR3 loop spans 15 amino acids. Germline loops: CDR1 SGHKS, CDR2 YYEKEE (reference sequence). Deletions cut 0 bases from V and 7 bases from J, with 14 bases between. CDR3 sequence: CASSLELGARQPQHF. As DNA, the CDR3 is TGTGCCAGCAGCTTGGAATTGGGGGCACGGCAGCCCCAGCATTTT.

The CDR3 is CATSTRQAPITEAFF. CDR3 DNA: TGTGCCACCAGCACCAGACAGGCCCCAATCACTGAAGCTTTCTTT. The chain joins TRBV15 to TRBJ1-1; possible D gene TRBD1, 6 bases. This CDR3 contains 15 residues. Germline V gives CDR1 LNHNV, CDR2 YYDKDF (reference sequence). V was shortened by 4 bases and J by 4 bases, with 16 bases between the two germline ends.

The chain uses TRBV6-1 and TRBJ1-2; maybe TRBD1 (5 bases). V lost 4 bases to trimming and J lost 1 base, with 16 bases between them. CDR3 length equals 16 residues. From germline, CDR1 is MNHNS and CDR2 SASEGT. As DNA, the CDR3 is TGTGCCAGCAGTGGAACTGGGGGGGGTAGTAACTATGGCTACACCTTC. Encoded protein: CASSGTGGGSNYGYTF.

J is TRBJ1-2 and V is TRBV20-1; D is unclear. Deletions cut 3 bases from V and 6 bases from J, with 11 bases between. CDR1 is DFQATT, CDR2 SNEGSKA, per germline (reference sequence). This CDR3 contains 12 residues. The CDR3 bases are TGCAGTGCTAGTTCGGGGATGGATGGCTACACCTTC. Residues: CSASSGMDGYTF.

The chain combines TRBV7-2 with TRBJ1-4, with 8 nucleotides matching TRBD1. Unmatched junction bases numbered 1, after V lost 3 bases and J lost 7 bases. Looked up from germline, CDR1 is SGHTA and CDR2 is FQGNSA. The CDR3 is made up of 13 amino acids. This chain's CDR3 is CASSFDRGEKLFF. The CDR3 DNA sequence: TGTGCCAGCAGCTTTGACAGGGGTGAAAAACTGTTTTTT. Full variable domain (rest looked up from reference TRBV7-2 and TRBJ1-4): GAGVSQSPSNKVTEKGKDVELRCDPISGHTALYWYRQSLGQGLEFLIYFQGNSAPDKSGLPSDRFSAERTGGSVSTLTIQRTQQEDSAVYLCASSFDRGEKLFFGSGTQLSVL.

Relative to its sample, this clone is medium-sized. V is TRBV10-3 and J is TRBJ1-1; possibly TRBD1 for D (6 bases). The V end was cut by 10 bases, the J end by 0 bases, with 12 bases between. This CDR3 contains 13 residues. Germline V gene lookup returns CDR1 ENHRY and CDR2 SYGVKD. CDR3 DNA: TGTGCCACAACCGGGACATTGAACACTGAAGCTTTCTTT. Translating gives CATTGTLNTEAFF.

This chain uses TRBV7-2 with TRBJ2-6; D not certain. Trimming removed 5 bases from V and 0 bases from J, with 8 bases in between. This CDR3 region has 15 residues. CDR1 and CDR2 (germline): SGHTA, FQGNSA. CDR3 sequence: CASSHYSSGANVLTF. As DNA, the CDR3 is TGTGCCAGCAGCCACTATTCCTCTGGGGCCAACGTCCTGACTTTC. The entire variable domain, with the rest obtained from reference TRBV7-2 and TRBJ2-6, is as follows: GAGVSQSPSNKVTEKGKDVELRCDPISGHTALYWYRQSLGQGLEFLIYFQGNSAPDKSGLPSDRFSAERTGGSVSTLTIQRTQQEDSAVYLCASSHYSSGANVLTFGAGSRLTVL.

V and J are TRBV7-2 and TRBJ1-2, with no clear D. CDR1 and CDR2 (germline): SGHTA, FQGNSA. CDR3 length: 14 amino acids. V lost 0 bases and J lost 4, with 9 bases in between. The CDR3 coding sequence is TGTGCCAGCAGCTTAGCGTCACGGTCCTATGGCTACACCTTC. Amino acids: CASSLASRSYGYTF.

The chain uses TRBV5-1 and TRBJ2-7, with TRBD1 matching 8 bases. The V and J ends lost 4 bases and 2 bases, in that order; junction bases with no gene match: 11. Germline V lookup: CDR1 SGHRS, CDR2 YFSETQ. The CDR3 sequence is 16 residues long. The CDR3 coding sequence is TGCGCCAGCAGCCGACCCCCGACAGGGGCAACCTACGAGCAGTACTTC. It specifies CASSRPPTGATYEQYF.

J is TRBJ2-7 and V is TRBV30, with TRBD1 matching 9 bases. The trim removed 2 bases at V and 3 bases at J, leaving 5 bases unmatched. The length of the CDR3 is 14 residues. Germline loops: CDR1 GTSNPN, CDR2 SVGIG (reference sequence). The CDR3 sequence is CAWSKDRGHYEQYF. CDR3 nucleotides: TGTGCCTGGAGTAAGGACAGGGGACACTACGAGCAGTACTTC.

This chain links TRBV15 with TRBJ2-3; 9 bases map to TRBD2. The V and J ends lost 7 bases and 2 bases, in that order; junction bases with no gene match: 7. The CDR3 has 15 amino acids. Germline V CDR1 and CDR2: LNHNV, YYDKDF (reference sequence). The CDR3 region is CATTMTSGYTDTQYF. In nucleotides, the CDR3 is TGTGCCACCACGATGACTAGCGGATACACAGATACGCAGTATTTT.

The V and J genes are TRBV19 and TRBJ2-5; 7 positions agree with TRBD1. This CDR3 has 14 amino acids. Germline V CDR1 and CDR2: LNHDA, SQIVND (reference sequence). V was clipped by 6 bases and J by 2 bases; unmatched bases: 6. The CDR3 is CASSRQGQQETQYF. CDR3 nucleotide sequence: TGTGCCAGTAGCCGACAGGGACAGCAAGAGACCCAGTACTTC.

The chain uses TRBV5-1 and TRBJ2-7, with a weak D call TRBD1 (5 bases). Between the trimmed V and J ends, which lost 4 bases and 2 bases, there was a span of 10 bases. The CDR3 loop spans 13 amino acids. Germline values: CDR1 SGHRS, CDR2 YFSETQ. CDR3 DNA sequence: TGCGCCAGCAGCAAAGGGGCGCCCTACGAGCAGTACTTC. This encodes CASSKGAPYEQYF.

This clone occurred a few times. V gene TRBV3-1 (or the pseudogene TRBV3-2) combines with J gene TRBJ1-2, with D unclear. The V and J ends lost 0 bases and 8 bases respectively, with 10 bases between them. Germline CDR1 reads LGHDT; CDR2 reads YNNKEL (reference sequence). The CDR3 has 13 residues. The CDR3: CASSQEGRGGYTF. The DNA for the CDR3 is TGTGCCAGCAGCCAAGAAGGTCGCGGCGGCTACACCTTC.

The chain has TRBV4-3 and TRBJ1-4; unclear D gene. The germline V gene encodes CDR1 LGHNA and CDR2 YSLEER. The CDR3 spans 16 residues. V dropped 2 bases and J dropped 8 bases, with 18 bases sitting between them. CDR3 DNA sequence: TGCGCCAGCAGCCAACAATCTGGGGAGTTGGGAGAAAAACTGTTTTTT. Its translation is CASSQQSGELGEKLFF.

V usage is TRBV30 and J usage is TRBJ1-1; the D gene is possibly TRBD1 (5 bases). CDR1 is GTSNPN and CDR2 is SVGIG in the germline V gene (reference sequence). This CDR3 region has 14 residues. The V and J ends lost 7 bases and 1 base respectively, with 16 bases between them. The CDR3, as DNA: TGTGCCTTAACACGGGGGACGGCGAACACTGAAGCTTTCTTT. It translates to CALTRGTANTEAFF.

On this clone itself: One end of the junction varies from germline; a read error may be responsible. The J gene is TRBJ1-6, the V gene TRBV3-1 (or the pseudogene TRBV3-2); 7 bases align to TRBD1. The CDR3 sequence is 14 residues long. Germline lookup yields CDR1 LGHDT and CDR2 YNNKEL (reference sequence). The DNA of the CDR3 is TGTGCCAGCAGTCAAGGGGGACAGAATTCACCCCTCCACTTT. Its protein is CASSQGGQNSPLHF.

This sequence joins TRBV19 and TRBJ1-1; the D gene is possibly TRBD1 (6 bases). Germline V CDR1 and CDR2: LNHDA, SQIVND (reference sequence). This CDR3 comprises 14 residues. V was shortened by 4 bases and J by 1 base, with 10 bases between the two germline ends. The CDR3: CASSRRQANTEAFF. As DNA, the CDR3 is TGTGCCAGTAGTAGGAGACAGGCGAACACTGAAGCTTTCTTT.

This clone was counted only a few times. This chain joins TRBV27 and TRBJ2-3; TRBD2 matches 15 bases. CDR3 size: 17 residues. Germline values: CDR1 MNHEY, CDR2 SMNVEV (reference sequence). V gave up 9 bases and J gave up 1 base; unmatched junction bases: 8. CDR3 DNA: TGTGCCAGTTTCGGACTAGCGGGAGGGCTCGGCACAGATACGCAGTATTTT. As protein: CASFGLAGGLGTDTQYF.

V is TRBV5-1 and J is TRBJ2-3; the match to TRBD2 covers 15 bases. The length of the CDR3 is 21 residues. V shed 3 bases, J shed 2 bases, and the junction held 16 bases outside the gene matches. Germline V lookup: CDR1 SGHRS, CDR2 YFSETQ. This CDR3 is CASSSRVGTSGRTTSTDTQYF. The CDR3 bases are TGCGCCAGCAGCTCCCGAGTCGGGACTAGCGGGAGGACCACCTCCACAGATACGCAGTATTTT.

V and J are TRBV28 and TRBJ1-3; TRBD1 matches 7 bases. The junction had 6 bases not matched to a gene; V was cut back by 5 bases and J by 2 bases. CDR3 length: 15 residues. Germline V gene data show CDR1 as MDHEN and CDR2 as SYDVKM. CDR3: CASSTTGLTGNTIYF. As DNA, the CDR3 is TGTGCCAGCAGTACGACAGGGTTGACTGGAAACACCATATATTTT.

The chain recombines TRBV6-6 with TRBJ1-1; 7 nucleotides line up with TRBD1. CDR1 is MNHNY and CDR2 is SVGAGI in the germline V gene (reference sequence). CDR3 length: 14 amino acids. The J segment lost 7 bases and the V segment lost 7 bases, leaving 12 bases of the junction unmatched. This CDR3 reads CASITQGKRVEAFF. CDR3 in DNA: TGTGCCAGCATAACACAGGGGAAGAGGGTTGAAGCTTTCTTT.

The J gene is TRBJ1-2, the V gene TRBV19; 7 bases match TRBD1. V lost 4 bases to trimming and J lost 5 bases; unmatched junction nucleotides: 7. The CDR3 length is 14 residues. Germline loops: CDR1 LNHDA, CDR2 SQIVND (reference sequence). The CDR3 reads CASSNDRAGYGYTF. The CDR3 DNA sequence: TGTGCCAGTAGTAACGACAGGGCAGGGTATGGCTACACCTTC.

The V and J genes are TRBV30 and TRBJ1-2; no reliable D call. CDR1 GTSNPN and CDR2 SVGIG come from the germline V gene (reference sequence). V was pared by 4 bases and J by 7 bases, with 19 bases between. The CDR3 runs to 14 residues. The CDR3 sequence is CAWNNPLRGPGYTF. Here the CDR3 DNA reads TGTGCCTGGAACAACCCCCTACGCGGCCCTGGCTACACCTTC. Drawing the rest from reference TRBV30 and TRBJ1-2, the complete variable domain is SQTIHQWPATLVQPVGSPLSLECTVEGTSNPNLYWYRQAAGRGLQLLFYSVGIGQISSEVPQNLSASRPQDRQFILSSKKLLLSDSGFYLCAWNNPLRGPGYTFGSGTRLTVV.

J is TRBJ1-1 and V is TRBV4-1, with D uncertain. Germline assignment: CDR1 MGHRA and CDR2 YSYEKL. V lost 4 bases and J lost 1, with 10 bases in between. This CDR3 comprises 14 residues. The CDR3 sequence is CASSLGRENTEAFF. As DNA, the CDR3 is TGCGCCAGCAGCCTCGGACGGGAGAACACTGAAGCTTTCTTT.

This clone was observed a few times. Other nucleotide sequences in the sample specify the same CDR3. This chain joins TRBV3-1 (or the pseudogene TRBV3-2) and TRBJ2-5, with 8 nucleotides matching TRBD2. From germline, CDR1 is LGHDT and CDR2 YNNKEL (reference sequence). There are 14 residues in the CDR3. V lost 4 bases, J lost 1 base, and 2 bases stayed unmatched. The CDR3 nucleotides read TGTGCCAGCAGCCGTACTAGCGGCCAAGAGACCCAGTACTTC. Its translation: CASSRTSGQETQYF.

V is TRBV7-2 and J is TRBJ2-7; TRBD2 matches 8 bases. The J segment lost 2 bases and the V segment lost 3 bases, leaving 12 bases of the junction unmatched. The CDR3 runs 17 residues. Germline V CDR1 and CDR2: SGHTA, FQGNSA. The CDR3 loop reads CASSLGAGARRAYEQYF. CDR3 nucleotide sequence: TGTGCCAGCAGCTTGGGAGCGGGAGCTCGCCGAGCCTACGAGCAGTACTTC.

V usage is TRBV7-2 and J usage is TRBJ1-6; no definite D call. Germline CDR1 and CDR2: SGHTA and FQGNSA. Trimming left V 4 bases short and J 8 bases short, with 12 bases between. The CDR3 length is 14 residues. The chain's CDR3 is CASSWRQRDSPLHF. CDR3 sequence (DNA): TGTGCCAGCAGCTGGAGGCAGCGAGATTCACCCCTCCACTTT.

The V call is TRBV18, the J call TRBJ1-2; TRBD1 matches 10 bases. The CDR3 runs to 14 residues. V was clipped by 5 bases and J by 8 bases; unmatched bases: 8. Germline V CDR1 and CDR2: KGHSH, LQKENI. The CDR3 DNA sequence: TGTGCCAGCTCATTAGGACAGGGGGAAGGAGGCTACACCTTC. It encodes CASSLGQGEGGYTF.

This chain uses TRBV29-1 with TRBJ1-1; D is undetermined. V lost 4 bases and J 0 bases, leaving 9 bases between the germline ends. The germline CDR1 and CDR2 sequences are SQVTM and ANQGSEA. CDR3 size: 13 residues. The CDR3: CSVVGGLNTEAFF. CDR3 bases: TGCAGCGTTGTAGGAGGGCTGAACACTGAAGCTTTCTTT.